This T cell receptor (beta chain) was sequenced in a study of T cell clones after liver transplantation. The V and J ends lost 1 base and 7 bases, in that order; junction bases with no gene match: 3. Germline CDR1 SEHNR, CDR2 FQNEAQ (reference sequence). The CDR3 is made up of 15 amino acids. Here immunoSEQ multiplex PCR was the method, and the copy in TCRdb shows in-frame clones only, minus some. The data hold about 70,000 clones, with about four fifths observed a single time. This TCR derives from a human patient who received a liver transplant. Some T cells may be graft donor cells. This chain links TRBV7-9 with TRBJ2-2; 10 nucleotides align to TRBD2. This material consisted of CD4+ T cells from blood, taken 12 months after liver transplant. CDR3 sequence: CASSLVSGRIGELFF. In nucleotides, the CDR3 is TGTGCCAGCAGCTTAGTTAGCGGGAGGATCGGGGAGCTGTTTTTT.